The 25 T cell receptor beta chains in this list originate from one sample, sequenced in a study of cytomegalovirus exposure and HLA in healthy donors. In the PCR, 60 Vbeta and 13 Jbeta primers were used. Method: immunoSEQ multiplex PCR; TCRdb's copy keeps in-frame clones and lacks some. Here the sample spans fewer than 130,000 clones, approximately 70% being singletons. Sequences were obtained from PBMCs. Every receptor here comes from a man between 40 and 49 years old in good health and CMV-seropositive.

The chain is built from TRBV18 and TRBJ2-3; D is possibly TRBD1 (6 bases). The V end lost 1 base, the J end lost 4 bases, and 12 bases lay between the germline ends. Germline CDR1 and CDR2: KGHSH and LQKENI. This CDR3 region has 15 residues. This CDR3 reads CASSPLTNRADTQYF. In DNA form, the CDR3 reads TGTGCCAGCTCACCACTAACCAACAGGGCAGATACGCAGTATTTT.

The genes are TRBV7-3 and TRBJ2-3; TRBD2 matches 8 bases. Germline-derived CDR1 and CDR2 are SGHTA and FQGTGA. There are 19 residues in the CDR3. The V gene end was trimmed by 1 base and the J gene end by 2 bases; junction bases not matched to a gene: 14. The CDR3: CASSLNGGDSYQLTDTQYF. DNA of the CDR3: TGTGCCAGCAGCTTAAACGGGGGGGACTCTTACCAACTCACAGATACGCAGTATTTT. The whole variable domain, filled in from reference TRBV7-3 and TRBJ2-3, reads GAGVSQTPSNKVTEKGKYVELRCDPISGHTALYWYRQSLGQGPEFLIYFQGTGAADDSGLPNDRFFAVRPEGSVSTLKIQRTERGDSAVYLCASSLNGGDSYQLTDTQYFGPGTRLTVL.

The CDR3 bases are TGTGCCAGCAGCTTGACGGGGAGCTCCTACGAGCAGTACTTC. Protein: CASSLTGSSYEQYF. The chain combines TRBV5-5 with TRBJ2-7; maybe TRBD2 (5 bases). This CDR3 region has 14 residues. The germline CDR1 and CDR2 sequences are SGHKS and YYEKEE (reference sequence). The V end lost 1 base, the J end lost 0 bases, and 8 bases lay between the germline ends.

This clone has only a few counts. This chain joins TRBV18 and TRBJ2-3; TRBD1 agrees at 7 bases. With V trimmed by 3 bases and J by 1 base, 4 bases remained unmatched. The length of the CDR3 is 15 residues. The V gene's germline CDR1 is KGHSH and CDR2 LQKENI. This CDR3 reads CASSPTGVRTDTQYF. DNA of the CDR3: TGTGCCAGCTCACCTACAGGGGTCCGCACAGATACGCAGTATTTT.

The CDR3 region is CACLAGVVDTQYF. The CDR3 coding sequence is TGTGCCTGTTTAGCGGGAGTGGTAGATACGCAGTATTTT. The J gene is TRBJ2-3, the V gene TRBV30; TRBD2 aligns across 9 bases. The V gene's germline CDR1 is GTSNPN and CDR2 SVGIG (reference sequence). Germline trimming cut 6 bases from V and 5 bases from J; bases unmatched to any gene: 6. This CDR3 spans 13 amino acids.

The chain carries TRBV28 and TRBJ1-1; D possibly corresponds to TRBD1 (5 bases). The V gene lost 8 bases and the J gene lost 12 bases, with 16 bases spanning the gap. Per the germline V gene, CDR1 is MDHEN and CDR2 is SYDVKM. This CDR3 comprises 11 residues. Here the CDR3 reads CASVQGLVSFF. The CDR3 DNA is TGTGCCAGCGTCCAGGGACTCGTGTCTTTCTTT.

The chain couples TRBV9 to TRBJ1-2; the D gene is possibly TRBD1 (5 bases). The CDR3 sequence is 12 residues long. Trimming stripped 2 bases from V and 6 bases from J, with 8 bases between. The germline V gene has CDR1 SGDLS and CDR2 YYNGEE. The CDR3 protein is CASSVDRNGYTF. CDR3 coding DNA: TGTGCCAGCAGCGTTGACAGAAATGGCTACACCTTC.

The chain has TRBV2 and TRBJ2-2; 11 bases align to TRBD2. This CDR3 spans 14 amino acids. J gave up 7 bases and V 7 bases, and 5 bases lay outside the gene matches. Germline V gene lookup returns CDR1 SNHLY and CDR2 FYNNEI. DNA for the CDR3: TGTGCCAGCACCGGGACTAGCGGCGGCGGGGAGCTGTTTTTT. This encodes CASTGTSGGGELFF. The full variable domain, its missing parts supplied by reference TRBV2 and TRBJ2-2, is EPEVTQTPSHQVTQMGQEVILRCVPISNHLYFYWYRQILGQKVEFLVSFYNNEISEKSEIFDDQFSVERPDGSNFTLKIRSTKLEDSAMYFCASTGTSGGGELFFGEGSRLTVL.

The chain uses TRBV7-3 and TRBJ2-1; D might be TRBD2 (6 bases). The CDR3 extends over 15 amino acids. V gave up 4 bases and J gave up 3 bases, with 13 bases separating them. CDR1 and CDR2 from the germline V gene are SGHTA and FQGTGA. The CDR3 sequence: CASSSPKGGYNEQFF. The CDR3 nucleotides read TGTGCCAGCAGCTCCCCGAAGGGAGGCTACAATGAGCAGTTCTTC.

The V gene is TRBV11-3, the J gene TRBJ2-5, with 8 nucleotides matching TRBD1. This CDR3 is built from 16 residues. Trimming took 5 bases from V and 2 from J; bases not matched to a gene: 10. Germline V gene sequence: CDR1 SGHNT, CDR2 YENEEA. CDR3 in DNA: TGTGCCAGCAGCCCTACGACAGGGGCTAGGCAAGAGACCCAGTACTTC. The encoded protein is CASSPTTGARQETQYF.

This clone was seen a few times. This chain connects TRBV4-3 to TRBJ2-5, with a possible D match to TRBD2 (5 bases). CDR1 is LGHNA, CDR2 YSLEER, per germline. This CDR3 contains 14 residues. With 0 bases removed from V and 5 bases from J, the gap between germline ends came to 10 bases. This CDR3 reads CASSQELGLETQYF. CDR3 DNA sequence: TGCGCCAGCAGCCAAGAACTAGGGCTGGAGACCCAGTACTTC.

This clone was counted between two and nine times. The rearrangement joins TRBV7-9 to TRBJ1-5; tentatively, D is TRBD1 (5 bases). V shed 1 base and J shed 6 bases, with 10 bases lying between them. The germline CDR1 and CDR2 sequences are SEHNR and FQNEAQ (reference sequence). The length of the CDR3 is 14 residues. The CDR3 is CASSLGSGGQPQHF. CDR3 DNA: TGTGCCAGCAGCTTAGGATCGGGGGGTCAGCCCCAGCATTTT.

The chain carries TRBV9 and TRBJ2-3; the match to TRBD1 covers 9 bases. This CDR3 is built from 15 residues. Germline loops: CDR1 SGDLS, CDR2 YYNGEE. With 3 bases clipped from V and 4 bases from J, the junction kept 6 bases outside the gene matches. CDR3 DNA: TGTGCCAGCAGCGCTGAGACAGGGGGACCAGATACGCAGTATTTT. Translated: CASSAETGGPDTQYF.

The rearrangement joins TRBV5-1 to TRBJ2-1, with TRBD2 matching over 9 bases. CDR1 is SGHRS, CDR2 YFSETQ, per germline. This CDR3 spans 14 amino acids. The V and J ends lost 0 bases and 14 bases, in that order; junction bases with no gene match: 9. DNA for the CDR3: TGCGCCAGCAGCTTGGCTAGCGGGATGAGTTTCGAGTTCTTC. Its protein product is CASSLASGMSFEFF.

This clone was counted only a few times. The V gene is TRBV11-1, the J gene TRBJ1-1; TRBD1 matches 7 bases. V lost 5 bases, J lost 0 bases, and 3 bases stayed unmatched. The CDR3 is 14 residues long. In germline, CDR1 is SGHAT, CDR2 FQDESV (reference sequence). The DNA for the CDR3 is TGTGCCAGCAGCCGGGACAGAGTGAACACTGAAGCTTTCTTT. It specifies CASSRDRVNTEAFF.

CDR3 region: CASRPAWGDYEQYF. In DNA form, the CDR3 reads TGCGCCAGCAGACCGGCGTGGGGGGACTACGAGCAGTACTTC. The chain couples TRBV5-1 to TRBJ2-7; tentative D call: TRBD2 (6 bases). This CDR3 spans 14 amino acids. Germline V gene lookup returns CDR1 SGHRS and CDR2 YFSETQ. V gave up 5 bases and J gave up 3 bases, with 15 bases separating them.

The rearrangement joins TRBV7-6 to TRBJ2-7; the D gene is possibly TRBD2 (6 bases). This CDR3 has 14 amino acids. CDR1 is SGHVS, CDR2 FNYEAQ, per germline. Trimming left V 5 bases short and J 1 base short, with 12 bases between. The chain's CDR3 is CASSLVEGSYEQYV. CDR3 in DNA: TGTGCCAGCAGCCTGGTGGAGGGGTCCTACGAGCAGTACGTC.

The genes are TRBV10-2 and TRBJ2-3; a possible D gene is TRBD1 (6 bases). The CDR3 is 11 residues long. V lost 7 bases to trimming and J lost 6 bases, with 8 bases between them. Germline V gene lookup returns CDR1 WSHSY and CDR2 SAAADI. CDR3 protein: CASTQGDTQYF. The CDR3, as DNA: TGCGCCAGCACCCAGGGGGATACGCAGTATTTT.

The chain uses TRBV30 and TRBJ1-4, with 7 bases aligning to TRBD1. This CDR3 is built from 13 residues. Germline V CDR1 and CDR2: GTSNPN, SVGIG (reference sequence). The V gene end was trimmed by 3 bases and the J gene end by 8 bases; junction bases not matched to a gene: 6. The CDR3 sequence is CAWRGQAREKLFF. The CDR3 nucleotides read TGTGCCTGGAGAGGACAGGCCCGGGAAAAACTGTTTTTT.

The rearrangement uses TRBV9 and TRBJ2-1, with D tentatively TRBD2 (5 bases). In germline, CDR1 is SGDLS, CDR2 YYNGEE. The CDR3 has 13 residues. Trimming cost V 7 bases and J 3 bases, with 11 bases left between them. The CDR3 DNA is TGTGCCAGCGGCCAGCGGAACTACAATGAGCAGTTCTTC. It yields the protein CASGQRNYNEQFF.

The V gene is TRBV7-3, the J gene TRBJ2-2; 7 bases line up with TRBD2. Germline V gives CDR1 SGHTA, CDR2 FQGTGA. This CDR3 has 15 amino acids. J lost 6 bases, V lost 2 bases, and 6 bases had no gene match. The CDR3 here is CASSLASGVAGELFF. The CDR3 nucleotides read TGTGCCAGCAGCTTAGCTAGCGGCGTCGCCGGGGAGCTGTTTTTT. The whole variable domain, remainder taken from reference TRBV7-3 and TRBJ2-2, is GAGVSQTPSNKVTEKGKYVELRCDPISGHTALYWYRQSLGQGPEFLIYFQGTGAADDSGLPNDRFFAVRPEGSVSTLKIQRTERGDSAVYLCASSLASGVAGELFFGEGSRLTVL.

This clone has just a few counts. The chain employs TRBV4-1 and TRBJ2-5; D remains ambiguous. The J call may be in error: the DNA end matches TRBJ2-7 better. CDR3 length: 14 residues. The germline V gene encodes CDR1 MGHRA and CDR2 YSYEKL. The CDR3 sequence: CASSPKAGAYEQYF. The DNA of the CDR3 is TGCGCCAGCAGCCCCAAGGCCGGAGCCTACGAGCAGTACTTC.

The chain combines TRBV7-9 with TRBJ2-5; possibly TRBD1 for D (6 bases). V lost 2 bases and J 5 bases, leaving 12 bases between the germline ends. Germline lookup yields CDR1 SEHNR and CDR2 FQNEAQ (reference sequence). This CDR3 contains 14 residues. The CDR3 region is CASSLFGQRETQYF. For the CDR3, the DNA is TGTGCCAGCAGCTTATTCGGACAGAGGGAGACCCAGTACTTC.

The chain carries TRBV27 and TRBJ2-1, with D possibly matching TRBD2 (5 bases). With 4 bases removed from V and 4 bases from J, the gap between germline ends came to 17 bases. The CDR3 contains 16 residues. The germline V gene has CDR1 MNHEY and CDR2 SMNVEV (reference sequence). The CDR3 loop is CASSSPMRAVYNEQFF. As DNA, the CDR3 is TGTGCCAGCAGTTCCCCCATGCGGGCGGTTTACAATGAGCAGTTCTTC.

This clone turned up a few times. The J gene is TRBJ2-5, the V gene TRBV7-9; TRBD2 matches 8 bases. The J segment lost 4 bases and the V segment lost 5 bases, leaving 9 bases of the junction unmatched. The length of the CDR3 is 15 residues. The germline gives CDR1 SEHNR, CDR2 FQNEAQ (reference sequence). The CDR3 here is CASSGPGGGRETQYF. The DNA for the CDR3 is TGTGCCAGCAGCGGGCCCGGGGGGGGCCGAGAGACCCAGTACTTC.